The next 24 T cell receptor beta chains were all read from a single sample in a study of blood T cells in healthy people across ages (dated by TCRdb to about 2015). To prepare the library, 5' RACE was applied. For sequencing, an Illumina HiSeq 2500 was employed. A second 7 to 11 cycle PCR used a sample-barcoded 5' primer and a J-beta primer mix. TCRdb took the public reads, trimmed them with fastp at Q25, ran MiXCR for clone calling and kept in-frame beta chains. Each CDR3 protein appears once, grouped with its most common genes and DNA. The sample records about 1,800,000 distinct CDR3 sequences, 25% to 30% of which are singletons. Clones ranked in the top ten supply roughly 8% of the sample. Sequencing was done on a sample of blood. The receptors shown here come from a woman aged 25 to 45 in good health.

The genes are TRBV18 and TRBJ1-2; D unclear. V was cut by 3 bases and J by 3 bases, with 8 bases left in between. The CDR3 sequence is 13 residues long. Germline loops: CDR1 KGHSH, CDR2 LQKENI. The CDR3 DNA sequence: TGTGCCAGCTCACCTTTCGCAGACTATGGCTACACCTTC. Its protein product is CASSPFADYGYTF.

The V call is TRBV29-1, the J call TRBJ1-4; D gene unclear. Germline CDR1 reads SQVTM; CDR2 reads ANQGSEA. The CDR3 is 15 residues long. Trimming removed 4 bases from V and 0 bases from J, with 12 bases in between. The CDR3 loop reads CSVAHTSATNEKLFF. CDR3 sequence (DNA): TGCAGCGTTGCCCACACCTCTGCAACTAATGAAAAACTGTTTTTT.

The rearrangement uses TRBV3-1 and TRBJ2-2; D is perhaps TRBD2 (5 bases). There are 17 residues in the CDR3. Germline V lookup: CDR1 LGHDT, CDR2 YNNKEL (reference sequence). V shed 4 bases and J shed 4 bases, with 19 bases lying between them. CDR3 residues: CASSLRRHTGSTGELFF. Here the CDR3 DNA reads TGTGCCAGCAGCCTCAGGAGGCACACGGGGAGCACCGGGGAGCTGTTTTTT.

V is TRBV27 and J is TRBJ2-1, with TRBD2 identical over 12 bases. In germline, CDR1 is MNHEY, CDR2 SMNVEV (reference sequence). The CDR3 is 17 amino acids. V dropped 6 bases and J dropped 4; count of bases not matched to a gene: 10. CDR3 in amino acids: CASRLRLAGVRYNEQFF. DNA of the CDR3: TGTGCCAGCAGACTCCGACTAGCGGGAGTTCGGTACAATGAGCAGTTCTTC.

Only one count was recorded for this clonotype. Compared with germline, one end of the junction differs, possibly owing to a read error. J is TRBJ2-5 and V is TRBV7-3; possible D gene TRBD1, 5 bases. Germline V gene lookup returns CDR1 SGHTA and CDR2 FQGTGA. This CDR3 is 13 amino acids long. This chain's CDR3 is CVSSFGAQETQYF. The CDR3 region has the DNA TGTGTCAGCAGCTTTGGGGCTCAAGAGACCCAGTACTTC.

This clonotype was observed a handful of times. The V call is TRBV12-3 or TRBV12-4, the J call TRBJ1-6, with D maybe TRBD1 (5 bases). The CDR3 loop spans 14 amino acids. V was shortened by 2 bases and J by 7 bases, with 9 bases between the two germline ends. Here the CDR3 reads CASSLRGWNSPLHF. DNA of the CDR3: TGTGCCAGCAGTTTAAGGGGCTGGAATTCACCCCTCCACTTT.

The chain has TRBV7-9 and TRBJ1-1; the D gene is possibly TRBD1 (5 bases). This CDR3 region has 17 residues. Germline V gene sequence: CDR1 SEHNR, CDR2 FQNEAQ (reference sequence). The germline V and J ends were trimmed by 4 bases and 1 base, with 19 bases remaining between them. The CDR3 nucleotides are TGTGCCAGCAGCTCCATCTTTACGGGACGAGGGAACACTGAAGCTTTCTTT. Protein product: CASSSIFTGRGNTEAFF.

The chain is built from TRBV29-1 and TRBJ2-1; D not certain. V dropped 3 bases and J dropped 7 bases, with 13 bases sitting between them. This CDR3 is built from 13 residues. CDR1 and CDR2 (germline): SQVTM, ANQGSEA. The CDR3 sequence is CSVDSLLGNEQFF. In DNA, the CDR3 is TGCAGCGTTGACTCCCTCCTGGGGAATGAGCAGTTCTTC.

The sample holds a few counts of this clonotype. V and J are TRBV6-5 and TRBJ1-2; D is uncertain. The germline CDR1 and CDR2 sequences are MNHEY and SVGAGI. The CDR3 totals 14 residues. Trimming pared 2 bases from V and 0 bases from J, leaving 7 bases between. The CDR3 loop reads CASSYVQANYGYTF. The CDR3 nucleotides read TGTGCCAGCAGTTACGTCCAGGCTAACTATGGCTACACCTTC.

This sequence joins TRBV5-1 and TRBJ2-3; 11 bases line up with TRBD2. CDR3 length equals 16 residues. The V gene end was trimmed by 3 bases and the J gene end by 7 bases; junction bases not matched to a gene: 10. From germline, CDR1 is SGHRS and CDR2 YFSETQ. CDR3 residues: CASSSTSGSVINTQYF. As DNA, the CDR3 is TGCGCCAGCAGCTCCACTAGCGGGAGTGTTATAAATACGCAGTATTTT.

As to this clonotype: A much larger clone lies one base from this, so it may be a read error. The chain's CDR3 is CANSAESETQYF. CDR3 nucleotide sequence: TGTGCCAACAGCGCGGAATCAGAGACCCAGTACTTC. The chain employs TRBV7-2 and TRBJ2-5, with D unclear. Germline assignment: CDR1 SGHTA and CDR2 FQGNSA. The CDR3 extends over 12 amino acids.

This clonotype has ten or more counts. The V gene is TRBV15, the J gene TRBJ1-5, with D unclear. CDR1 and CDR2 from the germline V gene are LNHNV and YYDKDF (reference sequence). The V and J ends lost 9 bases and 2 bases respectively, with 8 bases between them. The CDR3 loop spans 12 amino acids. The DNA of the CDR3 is TGTGCCACTTCACGGGGCAATCAGCCCCAGCATTTT. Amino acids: CATSRGNQPQHF. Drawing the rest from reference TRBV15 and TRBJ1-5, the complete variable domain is DAMVIQNPRYQVTQFGKPVTLSCSQTLNHNVMYWYQQKSSQAPKLLFHYYDKDFNNEADTPDNFQSRRPNTSFCFLDIRSPGLGDTAMYLCATSRGNQPQHFGDGTRLSIL.

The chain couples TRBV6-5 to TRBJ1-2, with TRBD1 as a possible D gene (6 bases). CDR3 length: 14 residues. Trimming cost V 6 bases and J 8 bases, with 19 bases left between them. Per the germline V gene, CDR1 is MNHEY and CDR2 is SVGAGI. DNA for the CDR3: TGTGCCAGCAGCCCTAACCAGGGGCCTAAGGGCTACACCTTC. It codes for CASSPNQGPKGYTF.

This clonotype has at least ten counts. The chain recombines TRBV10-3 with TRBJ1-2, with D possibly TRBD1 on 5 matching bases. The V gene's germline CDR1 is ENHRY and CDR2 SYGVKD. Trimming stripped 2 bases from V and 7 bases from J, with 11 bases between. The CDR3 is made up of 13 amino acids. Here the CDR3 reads CAISEPLGGGYTF. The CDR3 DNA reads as TGTGCCATCAGTGAGCCCCTGGGGGGTGGCTACACCTTC.

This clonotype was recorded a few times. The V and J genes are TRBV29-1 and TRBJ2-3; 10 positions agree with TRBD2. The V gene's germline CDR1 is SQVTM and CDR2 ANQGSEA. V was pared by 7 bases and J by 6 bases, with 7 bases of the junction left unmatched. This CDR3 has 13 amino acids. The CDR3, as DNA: TGCAGCGGTCGGACTAGCGGTAGTGATACGCAGTATTTT. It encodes CSGRTSGSDTQYF.

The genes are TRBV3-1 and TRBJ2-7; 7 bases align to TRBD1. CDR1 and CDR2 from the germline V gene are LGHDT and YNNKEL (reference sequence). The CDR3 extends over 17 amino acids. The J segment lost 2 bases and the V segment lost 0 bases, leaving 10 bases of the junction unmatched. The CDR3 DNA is TGTGCCAGCAGCCAAGACGTCTTGGGGACAGTGACCTACGAGCAGTACTTC. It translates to CASSQDVLGTVTYEQYF.

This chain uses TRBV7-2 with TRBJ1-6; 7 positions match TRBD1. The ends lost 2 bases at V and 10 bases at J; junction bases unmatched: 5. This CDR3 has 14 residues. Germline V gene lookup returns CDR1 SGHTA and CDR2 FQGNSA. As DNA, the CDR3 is TGTGCCAGCAGCTTACAGGGGGTTGGATCACCCCTCCACTTT. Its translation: CASSLQGVGSPLHF. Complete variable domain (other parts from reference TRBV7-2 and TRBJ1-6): GAGVSQSPSNKVTEKGKDVELRCDPISGHTALYWYRQSLGQGLEFLIYFQGNSAPDKSGLPSDRFSAERTGGSVSTLTIQRTQQEDSAVYLCASSLQGVGSPLHFGNGTRLTVT.

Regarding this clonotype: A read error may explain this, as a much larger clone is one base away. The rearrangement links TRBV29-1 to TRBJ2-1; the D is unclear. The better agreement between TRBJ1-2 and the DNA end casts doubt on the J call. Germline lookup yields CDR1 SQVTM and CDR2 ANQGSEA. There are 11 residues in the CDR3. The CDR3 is CSVDSVYRYTF. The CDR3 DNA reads TGCAGCGTTGATTCAGTCTATCGCTACACCTTC.

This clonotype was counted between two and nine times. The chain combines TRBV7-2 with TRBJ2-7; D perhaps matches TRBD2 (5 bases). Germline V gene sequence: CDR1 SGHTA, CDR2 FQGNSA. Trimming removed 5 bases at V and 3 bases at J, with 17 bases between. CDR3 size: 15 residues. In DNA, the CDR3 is TGTGCCAGCAGCCCTCTAGCAAGCAAGGTCTACGAGCAGTACTTC. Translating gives CASSPLASKVYEQYF. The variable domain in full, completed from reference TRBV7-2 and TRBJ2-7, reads GAGVSQSPSNKVTEKGKDVELRCDPISGHTALYWYRQSLGQGLEFLIYFQGNSAPDKSGLPSDRFSAERTGGSVSTLTIQRTQQEDSAVYLCASSPLASKVYEQYFGPGTRLTVT.

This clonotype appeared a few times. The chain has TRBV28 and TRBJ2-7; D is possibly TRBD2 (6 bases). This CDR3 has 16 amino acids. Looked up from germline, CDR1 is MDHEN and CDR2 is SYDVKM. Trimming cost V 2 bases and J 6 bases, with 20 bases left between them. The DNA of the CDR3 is TGTGCCAGCAGTTTAATAGCGGCAGGGAGAGCGAGCGAGCAGTACTTC. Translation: CASSLIAAGRASEQYF.

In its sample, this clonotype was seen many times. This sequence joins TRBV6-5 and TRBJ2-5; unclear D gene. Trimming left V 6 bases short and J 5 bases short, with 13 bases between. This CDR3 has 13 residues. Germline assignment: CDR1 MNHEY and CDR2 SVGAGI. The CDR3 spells CASSKMREETQYF. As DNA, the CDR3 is TGTGCCAGCAGCAAAATGCGAGAGGAGACCCAGTACTTC.

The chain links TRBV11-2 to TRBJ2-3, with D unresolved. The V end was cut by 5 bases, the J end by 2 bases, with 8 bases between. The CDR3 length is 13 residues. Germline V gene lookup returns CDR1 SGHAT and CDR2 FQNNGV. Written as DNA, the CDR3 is TGTGCCAGCAGCAAGACGTCCACAGATACGCAGTATTTT. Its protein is CASSKTSTDTQYF. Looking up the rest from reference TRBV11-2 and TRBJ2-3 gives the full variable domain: EAGVAQSPRYKIIEKRQSVAFWCNPISGHATLYWYQQILGQGPKLLIQFQNNGVVDDSQLPKDRFSAERLKGVDSTLKIQPAKLEDSAVYLCASSKTSTDTQYFGPGTRLTVL.

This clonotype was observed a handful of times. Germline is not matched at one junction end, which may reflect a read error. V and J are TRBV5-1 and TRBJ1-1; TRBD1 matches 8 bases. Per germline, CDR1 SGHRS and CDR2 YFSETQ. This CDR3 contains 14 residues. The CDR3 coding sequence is TGTGCCAGCAGCCTGACAGGGGAGGGGACTGAAGCTTTCTTT. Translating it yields CASSLTGEGTEAFF.

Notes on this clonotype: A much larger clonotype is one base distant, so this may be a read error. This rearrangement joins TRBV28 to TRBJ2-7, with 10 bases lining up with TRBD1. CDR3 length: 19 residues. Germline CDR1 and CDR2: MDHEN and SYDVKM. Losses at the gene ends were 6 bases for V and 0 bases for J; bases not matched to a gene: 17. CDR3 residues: CASRFHPGQTGGGSYEQYF. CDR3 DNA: TGTGCCAGCAGGTTCCACCCGGGCCAGACAGGGGGCGGCTCCTACGAGCAGTACTTC. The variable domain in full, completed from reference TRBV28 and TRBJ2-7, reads DVKVTQSSRYLVKRTGEKVFLECVQDMDHENMFWYRQDPGLGLRLIYFSYDVKMKEKGDIPEGYSVSREKKERFSLILESASTNQTSMYLCASRFHPGQTGGGSYEQYFGPGTRLTVT.